The 29 T cell receptor beta chains below were found in one sample sequenced in a study of synovial regulatory T cells in juvenile arthritis. Sequencing was performed with immunoSEQ multiplex PCR; in TCRdb, only in-frame clones are kept and a portion is missing. This table lists under 10,000 clones. The specimen sequenced was Treg cells from blood. Noted subset: remaining (HLA-DR-negative) circulating blood Treg cells. The receptors here all came from a donor younger than 35 with juvenile idiopathic arthritis.

The rearrangement links TRBV5-6 to TRBJ1-2; TCRdb's D call, TRBD1, is unchecked because there is no DNA. CDR3 length: 17 amino acids. There is no recorded DNA. Germline V gives CDR1 SGHDT, CDR2 YYEEEE. CDR3 amino acids: CASSLRDTGHRNYGYTF.

The rearrangement uses TRBV5-6 and TRBJ1-5. The CDR3 runs 14 residues. No nucleotide data were recorded. From germline, CDR1 is SGHDT and CDR2 YYEEEE. This chain's CDR3 is CASSFGLLDQPQHF.

The chain carries TRBV11-2 and TRBJ2-3; lacking DNA, the TRBD2 call made by TCRdb goes unchecked. This CDR3 is 15 amino acids long. The entry carries no DNA sequence. Germline-derived CDR1 and CDR2 are SGHAT and FQNNGV. CDR3 amino acids: CASSRTGLLTDTQYF.

CDR3 sequence: CASSDPPNGYTF. This chain uses TRBV19 with TRBJ1-2. Germline V gene data show CDR1 as LNHDA and CDR2 as SQIVND (reference sequence). The CDR3 totals 12 residues. Only the protein sequence is given.

The chain joins TRBV5-4 to TRBJ1-2; there is no DNA to check the TCRdb D call of TRBD1. This CDR3 has 12 residues. The entry carries no DNA sequence. The V gene's germline CDR1 is SGHNT and CDR2 YYREEE (reference sequence). The CDR3 is CASSETGVGYTF. The complete variable domain, with remaining parts taken from reference TRBV5-4 and TRBJ1-2, reads ETGVTQSPTHLIKTRGQQVTLRCSSQSGHNTVSWYQQALGQGPQFIFQYYREEENGRGNFPPRFSGLQFPNYSSELNVNALELDDSALYLCASSETGVGYTFGSGTRLTVV.

The chain joins TRBV5-6 to TRBJ2-2; TCRdb's assignment of TRBD1 cannot be checked, as there is no DNA. This CDR3 has 15 residues. DNA is not recorded here. Per germline, CDR1 SGHDT and CDR2 YYEEEE. This CDR3 reads CASSLNKQGIGELFF.

The chain carries TRBV18 and TRBJ1-5; the TCRdb call, TRBD1, lacks DNA for checking. This CDR3 spans 14 amino acids. The DNA is not on file. CDR1 is KGHSH and CDR2 is LQKENI in the germline V gene. The CDR3 sequence is CASSSTGGAQPQHF.

The CDR3 loop reads CASSPTRPGELFF. The chain links TRBV6-6 to TRBJ2-2; TCRdb designates TRBD2, a call that cannot be tested without DNA. Germline CDR1 reads MNHNY; CDR2 reads SVGAGI (reference sequence). This CDR3 comprises 13 residues. No DNA is given.

This chain joins TRBV19 and TRBJ1-5; the TRBD1 assignment by TCRdb is unverifiable without DNA. Per germline, CDR1 LNHDA and CDR2 SQIVND (reference sequence). The CDR3 runs 16 residues. No DNA appears here. The CDR3 sequence is CAGGTGGGVYGQPQHF.

This rearrangement joins TRBV7-2 to TRBJ1-5; without DNA, the TCRdb call of TRBD1 cannot be checked. Germline V gene data show CDR1 as SGHTA and CDR2 as FQGNSA. The CDR3 totals 15 residues. No nucleotide data were recorded. Here the CDR3 reads CASSLGGTRNQPQHF.

The chain joins TRBV6-5 to TRBJ2-7; TCRdb's D gene call, TRBD2, goes unchecked for lack of DNA. The CDR3 is 12 amino acids. No DNA accompanies this entry. Germline V gene sequence: CDR1 MNHEY, CDR2 SVGAGI. The CDR3 sequence: CASRTSVYEQYF.

V and J are TRBV7-2 and TRBJ1-5. The CDR3 covers 15 residues. No coding sequence is recorded. CDR1 is SGHTA and CDR2 is FQGNSA in the germline V gene. The CDR3 protein is CASSLVGNGNQPQHF.

The chain joins TRBV7-2 to TRBJ2-3; TCRdb calls TRBD2, which cannot be checked without DNA. CDR3 length equals 16 residues. No coding sequence is recorded. Germline V gives CDR1 SGHTA, CDR2 FQGNSA. Here the CDR3 reads CASRGGLAGLTDTQYF.

The CDR3: CASSLGGGAGNTIYF. The chain has TRBV7-8 and TRBJ1-3; TCRdb names TRBD1, which stays unverified in the absence of DNA. The CDR3 contains 15 residues. Nucleotide data are not available. From germline, CDR1 is SGHVS and CDR2 FQNEAQ.

The V call is TRBV5-6, the J call TRBJ2-3; TCRdb picks TRBD2, but there is no DNA to check that call. The CDR3 is 14 amino acids. No DNA is recorded. CDR1 SGHDT and CDR2 YYEEEE come from the germline V gene. CDR3 protein: CASSFTTSTDTQYF.

The chain couples TRBV6-6 to TRBJ1-2. The CDR3 runs to 12 residues. The nucleotide record is missing. Germline assignment: CDR1 MNHNY and CDR2 SVGAGI (reference sequence). CDR3 sequence reads: CASSLNREGYTF.

V usage is TRBV5-6 and J usage is TRBJ1-1. The CDR3 extends over 15 amino acids. No DNA sequence was recorded. Germline assignment: CDR1 SGHDT and CDR2 YYEEEE. The CDR3 loop reads CASSPGLTRATEAFF.

The rearrangement joins TRBV6-1 to TRBJ1-2; TCRdb's assignment of TRBD1 cannot be checked, as there is no DNA. Germline CDR1 is MNHNS and CDR2 is SASEGT. The CDR3 runs 13 residues. The DNA is unrecorded. The CDR3 is CASSLQFYYGYTF.

The chain joins TRBV10-3 to TRBJ1-1. The CDR3 runs 12 residues. No DNA sequence is on record. Looked up from germline, CDR1 is ENHRY and CDR2 is SYGVKD. The CDR3 spells CAISEAGEEAFF.

V gene TRBV7-8 combines with J gene TRBJ2-6; TCRdb lists TRBD1, though no DNA is available to test this call. The germline gives CDR1 SGHVS, CDR2 FQNEAQ. This CDR3 contains 18 residues. No DNA appears here. This CDR3 reads CASSLVVRGWEGANVLTF.

The rearrangement uses TRBV11-2 and TRBJ2-7; the D call of TRBD2 rests on TCRdb alone, since no DNA is present to check it. This CDR3 comprises 17 residues. The coding DNA is unavailable. Per germline, CDR1 SGHAT and CDR2 FQNNGV. This chain's CDR3 is CASSATSGDWVSYEQYF.

The chain recombines TRBV2 with TRBJ1-2. The germline gives CDR1 SNHLY, CDR2 FYNNEI. The CDR3 is made up of 13 amino acids. No DNA appears here. This CDR3 is CASSGGLNYGYTF.

The CDR3 spells CASPYEQYF. The chain couples TRBV10-1 to TRBJ2-7. CDR1 is WNHNN and CDR2 is SYGVQD in the germline V gene (reference sequence). The CDR3 spans 9 residues. No DNA is given.

V usage is TRBV5-1 and J usage is TRBJ1-2; no DNA is available, so the TRBD1 call from TCRdb remains unchecked. Germline CDR1 and CDR2: SGHRS and YFSETQ. CDR3 length: 12 amino acids. DNA was not recorded. The CDR3 is CASSSTGDGYTF.

The chain couples TRBV11-3 to TRBJ2-7; there is no DNA to check the TCRdb D call of TRBD1. Germline CDR1 is SGHNT and CDR2 is YENEEA. There are 15 residues in the CDR3. Only the protein is available. CDR3 in amino acids: CASSLAAGGSYEQYF.

This chain uses TRBV7-9 with TRBJ2-2. The CDR3 length is 14 residues. The DNA sequence is not available. Germline CDR1 reads SEHNR; CDR2 reads FQNEAQ (reference sequence). CDR3 residues: CASSLDGRTGELFF.

The chain combines TRBV14 with TRBJ1-6. This CDR3 spans 13 amino acids. DNA for this receptor is not on file. The germline V gene has CDR1 SGHDN and CDR2 FVKESK. The CDR3: CASSHRNKDPLHF.

V and J are TRBV10-3 and TRBJ1-3; TCRdb proposes TRBD1, but this gene call is untestable without DNA. The CDR3 runs 14 residues. The nucleotide record is missing. CDR1 ENHRY and CDR2 SYGVKD come from the germline V gene. The CDR3 sequence: CAISVRTGVDTIYF.

The chain couples TRBV7-9 to TRBJ1-1. Germline lookup yields CDR1 SEHNR and CDR2 FQNEAQ (reference sequence). The CDR3 extends over 13 amino acids. Only the protein is on record. CDR3 protein: CASSLLRRAEAFF. Drawing the rest from reference TRBV7-9 and TRBJ1-1, the complete variable domain is DTGVSQNPRHKITKRGQNVTFRCDPISEHNRLYWYRQTLGQGPEFLTYFQNEAQLEKSRLLSDRFSAERPKGSFSTLEIQRTEQGDSAMYLCASSLLRRAEAFFGQGTRLTVV.